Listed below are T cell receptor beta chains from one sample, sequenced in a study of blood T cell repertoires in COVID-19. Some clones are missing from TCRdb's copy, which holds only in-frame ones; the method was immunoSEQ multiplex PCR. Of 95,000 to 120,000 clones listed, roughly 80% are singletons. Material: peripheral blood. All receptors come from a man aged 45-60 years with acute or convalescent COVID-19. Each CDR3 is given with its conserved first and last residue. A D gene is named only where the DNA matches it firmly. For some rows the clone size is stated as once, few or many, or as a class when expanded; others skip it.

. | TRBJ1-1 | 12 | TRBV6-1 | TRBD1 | TGTGCCAGCAGTGAGTGGGGACAGGAAGCTTTCTTT | CASSEWGQEAFF
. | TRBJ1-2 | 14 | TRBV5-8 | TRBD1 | TGTGCCAGCAGCTTGGTAGGGACAGGGTATGGCTACACCTTC | CASSLVGTGYGYTF
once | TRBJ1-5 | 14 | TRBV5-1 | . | TGCGCCAGCAGCTTAGGAACAGTGGGTCAGCCCCAGCATTTT | CASSLGTVGQPQHF
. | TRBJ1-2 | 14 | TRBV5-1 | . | TGCGCCAGCAGCCTAAGCGGTGAACCCTATGGCTACACCTTC | CASSLSGEPYGYTF
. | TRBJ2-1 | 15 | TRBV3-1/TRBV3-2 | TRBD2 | TGTGCCAGCAGCCAGCGGGGGGTCCGCTACAATGAGCAGTTCTTC | CASSQRGVRYNEQFF
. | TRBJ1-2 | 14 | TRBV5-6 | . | TGTGCCAGCAGCTTCGCACAGCCGAGCTATGGCTACACCTTC | CASSFAQPSYGYTF
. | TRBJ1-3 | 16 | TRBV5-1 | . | TGCGCCAGCAGCGAAGATCCCCGGAGGACTGGAAACACCATATATTTT | CASSEDPRRTGNTIYF
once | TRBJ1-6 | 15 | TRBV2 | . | TGTGCCAGCAGTGATGGCGGGGGGCATAATTCACCCCTCCACTTT | CASSDGGGHNSPLHF
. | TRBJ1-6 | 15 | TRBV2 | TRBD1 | TGTGCCAGCAGTAAGAGACAGGGTTTGAATTCACCCCTCCACTTT | CASSKRQGLNSPLHF
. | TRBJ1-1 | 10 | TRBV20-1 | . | TGCAGTGCAGTGAGGACTGAAGCTTTCTTT | CSAVRTEAFF
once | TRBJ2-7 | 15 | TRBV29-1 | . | TGCAGCGTTGAAGATCAGGGCGGCACAGGGCGAGAGCAGTACTTC | CSVEDQGGTGREQYF
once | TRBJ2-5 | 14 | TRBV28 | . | TGTGCCAGTCTCACTCGGGACTCACAAGAGACCCAGTACTTC | CASLTRDSQETQYF
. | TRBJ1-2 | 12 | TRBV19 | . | TGTGCCAGTAGTAGCTCAGGGCACGGCTACACCTTC | CASSSSGHGYTF
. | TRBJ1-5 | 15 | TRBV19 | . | TGTGCCAGTAGAGGAGGCCAGTCTAGCAATCAGCCCCAGCATTTT | CASRGGQSSNQPQHF
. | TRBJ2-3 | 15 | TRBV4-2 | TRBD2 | TGTGCCAGCAGCCCCGGGGAGCGGGGGGCTGATACGCAGTATTTT | CASSPGERGADTQYF
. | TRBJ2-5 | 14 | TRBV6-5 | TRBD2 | TGTGCCAGCAGTTCAGCGGGGGTCGGAGAGACCCAGTACTTC | CASSSAGVGETQYF
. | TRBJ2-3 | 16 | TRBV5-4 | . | TGTGCCAGCAGCTTGGTAGTATCCCCTAGCACAGATACGCAGTATTTT | CASSLVVSPSTDTQYF
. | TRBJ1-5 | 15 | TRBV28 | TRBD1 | TGTGCCAGCAGACCGACACAGGGGGCAGGGCAGCCCCAGCATTTT | CASRPTQGAGQPQHF
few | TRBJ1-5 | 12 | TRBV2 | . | TGTGCCAGCAGTCTCCGGGAGAGGCCCCAGCATTTT | CASSLRERPQHF
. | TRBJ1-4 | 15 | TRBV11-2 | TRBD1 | TGTGCCAGCAGCTCCTCGACAGGGGGTAATGAAAAACTGTTTTTT | CASSSSTGGNEKLFF
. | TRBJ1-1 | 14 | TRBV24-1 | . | TGTGCCACCAGTTCAGACGGAGTGAACACTGAAGCTTTCTTT | CATSSDGVNTEAFF
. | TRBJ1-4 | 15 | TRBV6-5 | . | TGTGCCAGCAGGAACCAGGAGGGTACTAATGAAAAACTGTTTTTT | CASRNQEGTNEKLFF
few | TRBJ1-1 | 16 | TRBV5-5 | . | TGTGCCAGCAGCTTGGTTGGACAGAGAATGAACACTGAAGCTTTCTTT | CASSLVGQRMNTEAFF
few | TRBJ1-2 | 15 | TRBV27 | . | TGTGCCAGCAGTTTATCCCGACAGGTTCCGGGTGGCTACACCTTC | CASSLSRQVPGGYTF
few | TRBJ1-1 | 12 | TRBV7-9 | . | TGTGCCAGCAGCTTAGAAGCAGGGGAAGCTTTCTTT | CASSLEAGEAFF
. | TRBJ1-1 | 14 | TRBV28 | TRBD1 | TGTGCCAGCAGATCCGGGACAGGGATCACTGAAGCTTTCTTT | CASRSGTGITEAFF
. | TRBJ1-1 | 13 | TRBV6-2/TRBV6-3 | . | TGTGCCAGCAGTTGGGGGCGCGACACTGAAGCTTTCTTT | CASSWGRDTEAFF
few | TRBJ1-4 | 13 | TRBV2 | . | TGTGCCAGCGCCGCCAGGGAGGGTGAAAAACTGTTTTTT | CASAAREGEKLFF
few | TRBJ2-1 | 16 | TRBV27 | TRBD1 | TGTGCCAGCAGTTTAGTGGGACAGGGAAACCCCAATGAGCAGTTCTTC | CASSLVGQGNPNEQFF
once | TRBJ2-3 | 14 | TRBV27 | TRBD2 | TGTGCCAGCAGGGGGGGGTTGGGCACAGATACGCAGTATTTT | CASRGGLGTDTQYF
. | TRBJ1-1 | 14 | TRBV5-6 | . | TGTGCCAGCAGCCGCAGGGAGGGGAACACTGAAGCTTTCTTT | CASSRREGNTEAFF
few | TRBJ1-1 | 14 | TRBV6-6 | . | TGTGCCAGCAGTTACTCCGACAGGAACACTGAAGCTTTCTTT | CASSYSDRNTEAFF
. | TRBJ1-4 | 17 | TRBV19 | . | TGTGCCAGTAGTATAGTCGGGACACTCGCAACTAATGAAAAACTGTTTTTT | CASSIVGTLATNEKLFF
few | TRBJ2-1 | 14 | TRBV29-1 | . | TGCAGCTCATGGAGCCAGTACTCCTACAATGAGCAGTTCTTC | CSSWSQYSYNEQFF
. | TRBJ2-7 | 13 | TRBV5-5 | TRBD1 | TGTGCCAGCAGCTGGGACAGGGGTAGCGAGCAGTACTTC | CASSWDRGSEQYF
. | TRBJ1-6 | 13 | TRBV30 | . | TGTGCCTGGAGTGTACAGGAGGGGTCACCCCTCCACTTT | CAWSVQEGSPLHF
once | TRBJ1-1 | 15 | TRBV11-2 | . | TGTGCCAGCAGCTTAGCCCCGACAGCAAACACTGAAGCTTTCTTT | CASSLAPTANTEAFF
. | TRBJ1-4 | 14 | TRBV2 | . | TGTGCCAGCAGTGTGGGCCCGACTAATGAAAAACTGTTTTTT | CASSVGPTNEKLFF
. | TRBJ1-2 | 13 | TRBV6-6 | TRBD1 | TGTGCCAGCAGTATCCAGGGGGTAGATGGCTACACCTTC | CASSIQGVDGYTF
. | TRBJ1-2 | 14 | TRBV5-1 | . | TGCGCCAGCAGCTTGGGAGGAGATACGAATGGCTACACCTTC | CASSLGGDTNGYTF
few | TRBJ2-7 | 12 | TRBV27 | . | TGTGCCAGCAGTCGGAGCGGGTACGAGCAGTACTTC | CASSRSGYEQYF
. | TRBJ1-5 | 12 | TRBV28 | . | TGTGCCAGCAGTTCCCCCCGGCAGCCCCAGCATTTT | CASSSPRQPQHF
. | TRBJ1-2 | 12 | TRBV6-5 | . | TGTGCCAGCCGGGAGGGGATCTATGGCTACACCTTC | CASREGIYGYTF
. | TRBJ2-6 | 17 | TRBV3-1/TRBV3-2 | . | TGTGCCAGCAGCCAAGGCAGGTCCGGCTCTGGGGCCAACGTCCTGACTTTC | CASSQGRSGSGANVLTF
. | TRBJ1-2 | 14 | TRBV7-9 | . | TGTGCCAGCAGCTTAAGAGCGGCCAGCTATGGCTACACCTTC | CASSLRAASYGYTF
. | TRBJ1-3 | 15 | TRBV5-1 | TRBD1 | TGCGCCAGCAGGGATACAGGGGTTACGGGAAACACCATATATTTT | CASRDTGVTGNTIYF
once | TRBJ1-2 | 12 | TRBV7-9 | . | TGTGCCAGCAGCTTGAGAGCGGGCGGCTACACCTTC | CASSLRAGGYTF
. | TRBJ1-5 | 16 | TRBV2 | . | TGTGCCAGCAGCTTAGCCACAGGGAACTACAATCAGCCCCAGCATTTT | CASSLATGNYNQPQHF
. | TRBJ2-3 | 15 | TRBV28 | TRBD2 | TGTGCCAGCAATTCTCAGCGGGGGGGTCCAGATACGCAGTATTTT | CASNSQRGGPDTQYF
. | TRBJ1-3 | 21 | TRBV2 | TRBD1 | TGTGCCAGCAGGTGGAGGGGGCGAGACTTCACTCTCTCAAGCTCTGGAAACACCATATATTTT | CASRWRGRDFTLSSSGNTIYF
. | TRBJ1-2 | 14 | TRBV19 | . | TGTGCCAGTAGTATTAAAACAGGGAACTATGGCTACACCTTC | CASSIKTGNYGYTF
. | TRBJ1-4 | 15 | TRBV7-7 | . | TGTGCCAGCAGCTTGTCGGGGGGCCCAAATGAAAAACTGTTTTTT | CASSLSGGPNEKLFF
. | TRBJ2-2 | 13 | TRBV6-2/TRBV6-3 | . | TGTGCCAGCAGCCCACAGGGCACCGGGGAGCTGTTTTTT | CASSPQGTGELFF
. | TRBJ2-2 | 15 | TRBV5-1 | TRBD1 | TGCGCCAGCAGCCCGACAGGGGCCGACACCGGGGAGCTGTTTTTT | CASSPTGADTGELFF
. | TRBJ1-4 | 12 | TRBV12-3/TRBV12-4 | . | TGTGCCAGCAGCTACTACGGCGAAAAACTGTTTTTT | CASSYYGEKLFF
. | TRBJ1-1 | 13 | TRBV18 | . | TGTGCCAGCTCACGGGGACAGAACACTGAAGCTTTCTTT | CASSRGQNTEAFF
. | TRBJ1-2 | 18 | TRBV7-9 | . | TGTGCCAGCAGCAACATTATTACGACAGGAGGATCTAACTATGGCTACACCTTC | CASSNIITTGGSNYGYTF